This TCR beta chain was found in a study of blood T cell repertoires in COVID-19. On the study more broadly: From T cells, B-cell-depleted T cells, or PBMCs came the material, which was cDNA or gDNA.

The V and J ends lost 3 bases and 7 bases respectively, with 10 bases between them. CDR3 size: 13 residues. Germline V gene sequence: CDR1 SGHTA, CDR2 FQGNSA. Study processing details: Using reference gene primer amplification, nucleated cell counts were estimated. TCRdb's copy holds only in-frame clones and misses some; the assay was immunoSEQ multiplex PCR. D and trimming come from the DNA, and the V and J calls and clone size come from that table. The table records approximately 29,000 clones, over 75% of them present only once. The V and J genes are TRBV7-2 and TRBJ1-5; possibly TRBD1 for D (5 bases). The sequenced sample was peripheral blood. This sequence originates from a woman aged 60-75 years with active COVID-19. This CDR3 is CASSFVGQQPQHF. DNA of the CDR3: TGTGCCAGCAGCTTCGTGGGGCAACAGCCCCAGCATTTT.